The rows below give T cell receptor beta chains drawn from one sample of a study of cytomegalovirus exposure and HLA in healthy donors. This table comes from immunoSEQ multiplex PCR, and its TCRdb copy is limited to in-frame clones, with some not included. The repertoire includes some 110,000 clones, around 80% of them detected once, and 2.5% to 3% sits in the top ten. The specimen was PBMCs. The source is a woman aged 18-29 years in good health and CMV-seropositive. CDR3s include the opening cysteine and the closing phenylalanine or tryptophan. D genes are given only for firm matches. Clone sizes are given selectively: once, few, many, or a class where the clone is expanded.

d_gene	v_gene	j_gene	abundance	CDR3aa	CDR3nt
NA	TRBV6-6	TRBJ2-7	NA	CASSSPTSSYEQYF	TGTGCCAGCAGTTCCCCCACCAGCTCCTACGAGCAGTACTTC
NA	TRBV6-6	TRBJ2-7	NA	CASSSIYRGPHEQYF	TGTGCCAGCAGTTCTATTTATAGGGGTCCCCACGAGCAGTACTTC
NA	TRBV21-1	TRBJ1-2	few	CASSIPRGGDEGYTF	TGTGCCAGCAGCATCCCTCGAGGAGGGGACGAGGGCTACACCTTC
NA	TRBV15	TRBJ2-7	few	CATSTEYGAYEQYF	TGTGCCACCAGCACCGAATATGGGGCTTACGAGCAGTACTTC
NA	TRBV10-2	TRBJ2-7	NA	CASLFTSSGSYEQYF	TGCGCCAGCCTCTTTACTAGCAGTGGTTCCTACGAGCAGTACTTC
NA	TRBV5-6	TRBJ1-1	NA	CASSWGGHTEAFF	TGTGCCAGCAGCTGGGGGGGGCACACTGAAGCTTTCTTT
NA	TRBV7-3	TRBJ2-3	once	CASSPKLVGTDTQYF	TGTGCCAGCAGCCCGAAACTAGTAGGGACAGATACGCAGTATTTT
NA	TRBV18	TRBJ1-4	NA	CASSPDDSLNEKLFF	TGTGCCAGCTCCCCCGATGACAGCCTTAATGAAAAACTGTTTTTT
TRBD1	TRBV19	TRBJ1-2	NA	CAIRSDREGGHYGYTF	TGTGCCATTCGTTCGGACAGGGAAGGAGGGCACTATGGCTACACCTTC
NA	TRBV6-1	TRBJ2-2	NA	CASSEGPNTGELFF	TGTGCCAGCAGTGAGGGGCCTAACACCGGGGAGCTGTTTTTT
TRBD2	TRBV5-4	TRBJ2-3	NA	CASSLRLAGGTDTQYF	TGTGCCAGCAGCTTGAGACTAGCGGGAGGCACAGATACGCAGTATTTT
NA	TRBV27	TRBJ2-7	NA	CASSLSPSSYEQYF	TGTGCCAGCAGTTTATCCCCCAGCTCCTACGAGCAGTACTTC
TRBD2	TRBV5-6	TRBJ2-3	few	CASSLSIGRDGTDTQYF	TGTGCCAGCAGCTTGTCTATCGGGAGGGACGGCACAGATACGCAGTATTTT
NA	TRBV5-5	TRBJ1-1	NA	CASSLWWGDEAFF	TGTGCCAGCAGCTTGTGGTGGGGGGATGAAGCTTTCTTT
NA	TRBV25-1	TRBJ1-3	NA	CASSEYEGSGNTIYF	TGTGCCAGCAGTGAATATGAGGGCTCTGGAAACACCATATATTTT
NA	TRBV6-5	TRBJ2-7	NA	CASSYPEGAYEQYF	TGTGCCAGCAGTTACCCGGAGGGGGCTTACGAGCAGTACTTC
TRBD2	TRBV5-1	TRBJ2-5	NA	CASSAQGGETQYF	TGCGCCAGCAGTGCTCAGGGAGGGGAGACCCAGTACTTC
NA	TRBV6-1	TRBJ2-6	NA	CASMIAQSGANVLTF	TGTGCCAGCATGATAGCCCAGTCTGGGGCCAACGTCCTGACTTTC
NA	TRBV5-1	TRBJ1-1	once	CASSLSWAGEPEAFF	TGCGCCAGCAGCTTGTCATGGGCAGGGGAACCTGAAGCTTTCTTT
NA	TRBV5-8	TRBJ1-5	NA	CASTLEVQPQHF	TGTGCCAGCACCCTCGAGGTGCAGCCCCAGCATTTT
NA	TRBV6-5	TRBJ2-1	NA	CASSYTGVGNEQFF	TGTGCCAGCAGTTACACCGGGGTGGGAAATGAGCAGTTCTTC
TRBD1	TRBV9	TRBJ1-1	NA	CASGRTGYTEAFF	TGTGCCAGCGGACGGACAGGATACACTGAAGCTTTCTTT
TRBD1	TRBV27	TRBJ2-6	NA	CASSLQGAGANVLTF	TGTGCCAGCAGTCTACAGGGGGCTGGGGCCAACGTCCTGACTTTC
TRBD1	TRBV6-1	TRBJ2-7	NA	CASSRTGHTYEQYF	TGTGCCAGCAGTAGGACAGGCCACACCTACGAGCAGTACTTC
TRBD1	TRBV6-6	TRBJ1-4	NA	CASSYHRGTNEKLFF	TGTGCCAGCAGTTACCACAGGGGAACTAATGAAAAACTGTTTTTT
NA	TRBV7-9	TRBJ1-6	NA	CASSLGGASSPLHF	TGTGCCAGCAGCTTAGGGGGCGCGAGTTCACCCCTCCACTTT
NA	TRBV21-1	TRBJ1-4	NA	CASSTLDSGLYLATNEKLFF	TGTGCCAGCAGCACCCTGGACAGCGGACTCTACCTTGCAACTAATGAAAAACTGTTTTTT
TRBD2	TRBV30	TRBJ2-5	NA	CAWRGGMETQYF	TGTGCCTGGAGGGGGGGGATGGAGACCCAGTACTTC
TRBD1	TRBV5-4	TRBJ1-5	NA	CASSSTGAGNQPQHF	TGTGCCAGCAGCTCGACAGGGGCGGGCAATCAGCCCCAGCATTTT
TRBD1	TRBV5-6	TRBJ1-4	NA	CASSLPTGMGEKLFF	TGTGCCAGCAGCCTCCCGACAGGGATGGGAGAAAAACTGTTTTTT
NA	TRBV7-9	TRBJ2-7	NA	CASSLLSDSSYEQYF	TGTGCCAGCAGCTTACTGTCGGACAGCTCCTACGAGCAGTACTTC
NA	TRBV5-6	TRBJ1-2	NA	CASSLQGGGYGYTF	TGTGCCAGCAGCTTGCAAGGGGGAGGGTATGGCTACACCTTC
TRBD2	TRBV5-1	TRBJ2-3	NA	CASSGMVGGRRSDTQYF	TGCGCCAGCAGCGGGATGGTCGGCGGGAGAAGATCAGATACGCAGTATTTT
NA	TRBV30	TRBJ2-6	NA	CAWGGGGANVLTF	TGTGCCTGGGGGGGAGGTGGGGCCAACGTCCTGACTTTC
TRBD2	TRBV9	TRBJ2-3	NA	CASSPQGLGSEDTQYF	TGTGCCAGCAGCCCTCAGGGACTAGGTTCAGAAGATACGCAGTATTTT
TRBD2	TRBV6-1	TRBJ2-7	NA	CASSVSGRISYEQYF	TGTGCCAGCAGTGTTAGCGGGAGGATCTCCTACGAGCAGTACTTC